A single sample is the source of the 13 T cell receptor beta chains below, sequenced in a study of T-cell reconstitution after alpha-beta-depleted transplantation in children (TCRdb year 2016). The library was built by means of PCR. The reads were generated on an Illumina HiSeq 2500. TCR libraries were prepared with molecular barcoding, using unique molecular identifiers to normalize TCRbeta repertoire quantification. TCRdb trimmed the raw reads at Q25, called clones with MiXCR and kept productive beta chains. Here each entry gathers all rows of one CDR3 protein and keeps the most common genes and DNA. The sample table holds about 500,000 distinct CDR3 sequences, of which 30% to 35% were seen once. The biggest ten clones account for under 3% of the sample. The specimen was PBMCs from the stem cell graft donor, collected from the stem cell graft. The receptors derive from a human donor who donated a stem cell graft to a child with aplastic anemia.

This clonotype was seen only a few times. This chain joins TRBV7-2 and TRBJ2-3; 9 nucleotides line up with TRBD2. The CDR3 sequence is 19 residues long. The V gene end was trimmed by 2 bases and the J gene end by 1 base; junction bases not matched to a gene: 13. Germline CDR1 reads SGHTA; CDR2 reads FQGNSA. CDR3 amino acids: CASSLSLSGSGGGTDTQYF. The DNA of the CDR3 is TGTGCCAGCAGCTTATCGCTTAGCGGGAGCGGTGGGGGCACAGATACGCAGTATTTT.

A few counts support this clonotype. This chain links TRBV6-4 with TRBJ2-7; 11 positions agree with TRBD2. CDR3 length equals 15 residues. Germline loops: CDR1 MRHNA, CDR2 SNTAGT. V shed 2 bases and J 4 bases; nucleotides not matched to a gene: 4. The CDR3 DNA is TGTGCCAGCAGTGACGCGGGACTAGCGGATTACGAGCAGTACGTC. This gives the protein CASSDAGLADYEQYV.

This clonotype came up a few times. The rearrangement joins TRBV6-5 to TRBJ2-1; 7 bases line up with TRBD2. CDR1 is MNHEY, CDR2 SVGAGI, per germline. J gave up 3 bases and V 0 bases, and 8 bases lay outside the gene matches. CDR3 length: 17 amino acids. The CDR3 here is CASSYSSGRAGYNEQFF. CDR3 DNA: TGTGCCAGCAGTTACTCGAGTGGGAGGGCCGGCTACAATGAGCAGTTCTTC.

The chain joins TRBV7-8 to TRBJ2-7; 9 positions match TRBD1. With V trimmed by 1 base and J by 3 bases, 4 bases remained unmatched. CDR3 length equals 15 residues. The germline gives CDR1 SGHVS, CDR2 FQNEAQ. CDR3 bases: TGTGCCAGCAGCTTAGGGTCGGGACAGGGCTACGAGCAGTACTTC. Translated, it gives CASSLGSGQGYEQYF.

The gene calls are TRBV29-1 and TRBJ2-1; 9 bases match TRBD2. Germline-derived CDR1 and CDR2 are SQVTM and ANQGSEA. With 6 bases clipped from V and 7 bases from J, the junction kept 7 bases outside the gene matches. The CDR3 is made up of 13 amino acids. CDR3 DNA: TGCAGCGTCACTAGCGGGTTTCAGAATGAGCAGTTCTTC. Translated: CSVTSGFQNEQFF.

The rearrangement joins TRBV30 to TRBJ2-7; D is uncertain. V was trimmed by 0 bases and J by 3 bases, leaving 6 bases between them. The CDR3 runs 12 residues. The germline gives CDR1 GTSNPN, CDR2 SVGIG (reference sequence). CDR3 amino acids: CAWSVGSYEQYV. As DNA, the CDR3 is TGTGCCTGGAGTGTAGGCAGCTACGAGCAGTACGTC.

The chain is built from TRBV7-9 and TRBJ1-2; D remains ambiguous. From germline, CDR1 is SEHNR and CDR2 FQNEAQ (reference sequence). Trimming removed 1 base from V and 0 bases from J, with 9 bases in between. The CDR3 consists of 15 residues. This CDR3 is CASSLEISTNYGYTF. CDR3 bases: TGTGCCAGCAGCTTAGAGATCAGTACTAACTATGGCTACACCTTC.

This clonotype was picked up a small number of times. The rearrangement links TRBV12-3 or TRBV12-4 to TRBJ1-1; D gene ambiguous. The CDR3 covers 15 residues. V was trimmed by 4 bases and J by 5 bases, leaving 17 bases between them. The CDR3 bases are TGTGCCAGCAGTTATAGCCCGGATCGGCGGACTGAAGCTTTCTTT. Its protein product is CASSYSPDRRTEAFF.

The chain combines TRBV18 with TRBJ2-1, with D maybe TRBD1 (5 bases). The CDR3 is made up of 16 amino acids. Per germline, CDR1 KGHSH and CDR2 LQKENI. Trimming shortened V by 2 bases and J by 5 bases, and 16 bases separated the two germline ends. CDR3 coding DNA: TGTGCCAGCTCACCATCACGGGCAGGGTTAGACAATGAGCAGTTCTTC. Protein: CASSPSRAGLDNEQFF.

This clonotype was detected a few times. The V and J genes are TRBV4-3 and TRBJ2-7, with TRBD2 matching over 9 bases. The germline V gene encodes CDR1 LGHNA and CDR2 YSLEER. V dropped 0 bases and J dropped 4; count of bases not matched to a gene: 7. This CDR3 has 16 amino acids. This chain's CDR3 is CASSQELAGTYYEQYF. The CDR3 coding sequence is TGCGCCAGCAGCCAAGAACTAGCGGGCACCTATTACGAGCAGTACTTC.

This clonotype was picked up a small number of times. The rearrangement uses TRBV7-9 and TRBJ2-1; D gene unclear. CDR3 size: 13 residues. Germline V lookup: CDR1 SEHNR, CDR2 FQNEAQ (reference sequence). Trimming took 4 bases from V and 8 from J, leaving 12 bases between them. Here the CDR3 reads CASSSLDIHEQFF. CDR3 nucleotide sequence: TGTGCCAGCAGCTCGCTCGATATCCATGAGCAGTTCTTC. The complete variable domain, with remaining parts taken from reference TRBV7-9 and TRBJ2-1, reads DTGVSQNPRHKITKRGQNVTFRCDPISEHNRLYWYRQTLGQGPEFLTYFQNEAQLEKSRLLSDRFSAERPKGSFSTLEIQRTEQGDSAMYLCASSSLDIHEQFFGPGTRLTVL.

This chain joins TRBV10-1 and TRBJ2-5; perhaps TRBD1 as D (6 bases). Trimming cost V 9 bases and J 3 bases, with 20 bases left between them. Germline V gives CDR1 WNHNN, CDR2 SYGVQD (reference sequence). The CDR3 covers 15 residues. CDR3 nucleotides: TGCGCCAGATTACTTCGAGACAGGACAAAAGAGACCCAGTACTTC. Translation: CARLLRDRTKETQYF.

The chain combines TRBV27 with TRBJ2-7, with TRBD2 as a possible D gene (6 bases). The CDR3 spans 13 residues. V lost 5 bases and J 4 bases, leaving 12 bases between the germline ends. Germline-derived CDR1 and CDR2 are MNHEY and SMNVEV (reference sequence). The CDR3 DNA follows: TGTGCCAGCAGTCCCACGGGACTTTACGAGCAGTACTTC. Translation gives CASSPTGLYEQYF.